This TCR beta chain was captured by sequencing in a study of T cell changes during pregnancy in multiple sclerosis. The germline gives CDR1 MNHEY, CDR2 SVGAGI. The CDR3 has 15 amino acids. V shed 4 bases and J shed 2 bases, with 9 bases lying between them. This table comes from immunoSEQ multiplex PCR, and its TCRdb copy is limited to in-frame clones, with some not included. This table has 55,000 to 80,000 clones, around 90% appearing once. This sequence originates from a female donor in good health, enrolled as a control in a pregnancy study. The sample consisted of peripheral blood, taken after pregnancy. The J gene is TRBJ2-6, the V gene TRBV6-5; maybe TRBD1 (5 bases). The CDR3 sequence is CASSSQDTGANVLTF. CDR3 coding DNA: TGTGCCAGCAGTTCCCAGGACACTGGGGCCAACGTCCTGACTTTC.